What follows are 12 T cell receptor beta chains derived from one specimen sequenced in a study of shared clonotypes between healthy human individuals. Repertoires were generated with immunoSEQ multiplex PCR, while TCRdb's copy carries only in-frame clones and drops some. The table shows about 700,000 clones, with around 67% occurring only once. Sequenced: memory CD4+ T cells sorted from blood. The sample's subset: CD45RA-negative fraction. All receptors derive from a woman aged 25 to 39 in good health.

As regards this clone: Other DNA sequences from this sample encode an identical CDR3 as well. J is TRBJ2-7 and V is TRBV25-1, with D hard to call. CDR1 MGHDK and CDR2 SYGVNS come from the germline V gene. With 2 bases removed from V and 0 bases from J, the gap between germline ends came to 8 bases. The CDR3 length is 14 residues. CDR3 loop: CASSEGSGSYEQYF. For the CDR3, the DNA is TGTGCCAGCAGTGAAGGCTCCGGCTCCTACGAGCAGTACTTC.

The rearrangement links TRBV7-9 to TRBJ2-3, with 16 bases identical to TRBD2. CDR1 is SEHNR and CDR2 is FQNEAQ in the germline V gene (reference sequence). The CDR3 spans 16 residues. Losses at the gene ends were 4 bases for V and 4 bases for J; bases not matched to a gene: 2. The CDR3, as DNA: TGTGCCAGCAGCTGGGGACTAGCGGGAGGGGCAGATACGCAGTATTTT. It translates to CASSWGLAGGADTQYF.

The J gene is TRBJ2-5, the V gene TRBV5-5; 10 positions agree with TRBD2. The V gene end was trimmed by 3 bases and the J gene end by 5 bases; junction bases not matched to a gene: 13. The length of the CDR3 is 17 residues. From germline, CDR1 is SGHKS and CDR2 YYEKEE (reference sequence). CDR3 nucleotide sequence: TGTGCCAGCAGCTCAGCGGGAGGGGCCCTTGCGGGGGAGACCCAGTACTTC. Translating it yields CASSSAGGALAGETQYF.

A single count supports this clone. The CDR3 here is CASSLDRGTGLIETQYF. The CDR3 DNA is TGTGCCAGCAGCTTAGACCGGGGGACAGGGCTGATAGAGACCCAGTACTTC. This chain connects TRBV11-2 to TRBJ2-5, with 9 bases matching TRBD1. The CDR3 has 17 residues. Trimming at V came to 0 bases and at J to 4 bases, leaving 9 bases not matched to a gene. From germline, CDR1 is SGHAT and CDR2 FQNNGV. Combining the CDR3 with reference TRBV11-2 and TRBJ2-5 gives the whole variable domain EAGVAQSPRYKIIEKRQSVAFWCNPISGHATLYWYQQILGQGPKLLIQFQNNGVVDDSQLPKDRFSAERLKGVDSTLKIQPAKLEDSAVYLCASSLDRGTGLIETQYFGPGTRLLVL.

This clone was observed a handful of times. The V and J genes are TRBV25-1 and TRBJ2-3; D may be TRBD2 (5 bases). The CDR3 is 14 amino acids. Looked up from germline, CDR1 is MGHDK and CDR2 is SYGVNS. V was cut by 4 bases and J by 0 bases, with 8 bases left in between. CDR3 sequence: CASSAGGSTDTQYF. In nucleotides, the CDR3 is TGTGCCAGCAGTGCGGGCGGGAGCACAGATACGCAGTATTTT.

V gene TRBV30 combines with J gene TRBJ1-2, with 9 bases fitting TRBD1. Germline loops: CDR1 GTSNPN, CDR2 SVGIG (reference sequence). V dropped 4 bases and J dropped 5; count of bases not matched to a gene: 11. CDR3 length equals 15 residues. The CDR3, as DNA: TGTGCCTGGACGGCGGACAGGGGAGAGGGGTATGGCTACACCTTC. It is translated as CAWTADRGEGYGYTF.

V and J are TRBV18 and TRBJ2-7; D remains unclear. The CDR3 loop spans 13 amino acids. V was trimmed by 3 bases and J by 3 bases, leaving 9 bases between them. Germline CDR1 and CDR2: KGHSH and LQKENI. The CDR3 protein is CASSPTDLYEQYF. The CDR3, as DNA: TGTGCCAGCTCACCGACTGATCTCTACGAGCAGTACTTC.

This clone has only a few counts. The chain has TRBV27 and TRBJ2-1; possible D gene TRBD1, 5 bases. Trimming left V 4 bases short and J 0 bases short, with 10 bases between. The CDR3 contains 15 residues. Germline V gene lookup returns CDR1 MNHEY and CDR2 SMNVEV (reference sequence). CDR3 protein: CASSYRGNSYNEQFF. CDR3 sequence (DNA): TGTGCCAGCAGTTATAGGGGAAACTCCTACAATGAGCAGTTCTTC.

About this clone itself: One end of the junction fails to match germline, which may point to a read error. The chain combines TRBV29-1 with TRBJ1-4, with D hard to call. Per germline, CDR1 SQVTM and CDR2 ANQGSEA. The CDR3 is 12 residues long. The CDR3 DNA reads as TGCAGCGTCGAAGGTGGATTCGAAAAACTGTTTTTT. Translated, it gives CSVEGGFEKLFF. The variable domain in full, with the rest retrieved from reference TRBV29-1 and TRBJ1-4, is SAVISQKPSRDICQRGTSLTIQCQVDSQVTMMFWYRQQPGQSLTLIATANQGSEATYESGFVIDKFPISRPNLTFSTLTVSNMSPEDSSIYLCSVEGGFEKLFFGSGTQLSVL.

Here the CDR3 reads CASSFQTRGQETQYF. In DNA, the CDR3 is TGTGCCAGCAGTTTTCAGACAAGGGGCCAAGAGACCCAGTACTTC. The rearrangement links TRBV28 to TRBJ2-5; possible D gene TRBD1, 5 bases. From germline, CDR1 is MDHEN and CDR2 SYDVKM. The CDR3 spans 15 residues. Trimming removed 3 bases from V and 1 base from J, with 12 bases in between. The variable domain in full, completed from reference TRBV28 and TRBJ2-5, reads DVKVTQSSRYLVKRTGEKVFLECVQDMDHENMFWYRQDPGLGLRLIYFSYDVKMKEKGDIPEGYSVSREKKERFSLILESASTNQTSMYLCASSFQTRGQETQYFGPGTRLLVL.

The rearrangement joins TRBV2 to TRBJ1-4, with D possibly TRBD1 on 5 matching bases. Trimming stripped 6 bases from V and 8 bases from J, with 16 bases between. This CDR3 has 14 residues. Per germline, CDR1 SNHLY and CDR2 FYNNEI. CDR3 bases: TGTGCCAGCAGAGGGGCCCTCCTGGTGGAAAAACTGTTTTTT. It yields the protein CASRGALLVEKLFF.

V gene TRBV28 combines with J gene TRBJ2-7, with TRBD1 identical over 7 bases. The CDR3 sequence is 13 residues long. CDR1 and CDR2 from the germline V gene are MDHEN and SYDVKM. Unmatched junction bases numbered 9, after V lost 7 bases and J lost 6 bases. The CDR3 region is CASTPGPGGEQYF. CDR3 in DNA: TGTGCCAGCACCCCGGGACCAGGGGGCGAGCAGTACTTC. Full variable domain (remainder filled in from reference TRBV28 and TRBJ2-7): DVKVTQSSRYLVKRTGEKVFLECVQDMDHENMFWYRQDPGLGLRLIYFSYDVKMKEKGDIPEGYSVSREKKERFSLILESASTNQTSMYLCASTPGPGGEQYFGPGTRLTVT.